The clone carrying this T cell receptor beta chain is a singleton in its sample. Antigen unknown. This sample is part of a study of T cell responses to AZD1222 COVID-19 vaccine. Findings and limits, study-wide: Only a handful of people who got AZD1222 tested seropositive at baseline. Repertoire sampling occurred only after the peak T cell response. Spike-wide vaccine-associated CD4 TCRs dominated at 160-218 and 743-854. A reported finding is that nearly half of spike-specific TCRs target unmutated variant regions.

Germline V lookup: CDR1 SEHNR, CDR2 FQNEAQ (reference sequence). The V and J ends lost 1 base and 2 bases respectively, with 8 bases between them. This CDR3 is 14 amino acids long. Sequencing was performed with immunoSEQ multiplex PCR; in TCRdb, only in-frame clones are kept and a portion is missing. The data contain 120,000 or so clones, more than 85% of them singletons. Material: peripheral blood, obtained on day 0 of AZD1222 vaccination. This sequence joins TRBV7-9 and TRBJ2-5; tentatively, D is TRBD2 (5 bases). The TCR comes from an adult in good health. CDR3 protein: CASSLVTGQETQYF. The CDR3 DNA is TGTGCCAGCAGCTTAGTTACGGGACAAGAGACCCAGTACTTC.